This T cell receptor beta chain is drawn from a study of persistence of HIV-infected CD4 T cells. Anti-CD3/anti-CD28 beads served as a nonspecific positive control stimulus. Responding CD4+ T cells were sorted by upregulation of both CD40 ligand and CD69. Suppressive ART was started during chronic HIV-1 infection in these adults. Notes on this clone: What it recognizes is unknown.

With 7 bases removed from V and 3 bases from J, the gap between germline ends came to 16 bases. The length of the CDR3 is 15 residues. CDR1 MNHEY and CDR2 SVGAGI come from the germline V gene. The libraries were made with immunoSEQ version 4 in survey mode. Clones were sequenced by immunoSEQ multiplex PCR, and TCRdb holds only the in-frame ones, with some missing. The sample shows roughly 43,000 clones, 80% to 90% of them seen only once. The V gene is TRBV6-5, the J gene TRBJ1-5, with D perhaps TRBD1 (5 bases). The specimen was CD4+ T cells sorted from PBMCs after roughly 17-hour stimulation, collected from a patient who received antiretroviral therapy. This clonotype was sampled from an adult man with HIV who was CMV-seropositive. CDR3 DNA: TGTGCCAGCACCACCCCGGGACGGCACAATCAGCCCCAGCATTTT. Translation: CASTTPGRHNQPQHF.